This T cell receptor beta chain was found in a study of blood T cell repertoires in COVID-19. Study as a whole: Italy, Spain and the United States were the sources of the convalescent and acute COVID-19 samples.

Generated by immunoSEQ multiplex PCR, the TCRdb table keeps only in-frame clones and is missing some. The sample has over 110,000 clones, roughly 88% seen once. The CDR3 length is 14 residues. In germline, CDR1 is SGHVS, CDR2 FQNEAQ. Trimming cost V 5 bases and J 3 bases; bases outside gene matches: 4. In this sample, this clone turned up a few times. The TCR comes from a man in his fifties or sixties with active or convalescent COVID-19. Sequencing was performed on peripheral blood. V is TRBV7-8 and J is TRBJ1-1, with TRBD1 matching 9 bases. Here the CDR3 reads CASSEGQGHTEAFF. In DNA, the CDR3 is TGTGCCAGCAGCGAGGGACAGGGCCACACTGAAGCTTTCTTT.